This T cell receptor (beta chain) was documented in a study of shared clonotypes between healthy human individuals. Germline CDR1 reads LGHNT; CDR2 reads FRNRAP. Germline trimming cut 0 bases from V and 6 bases from J; bases unmatched to any gene: 5. This CDR3 spans 16 amino acids. Sequencing used immunoSEQ multiplex PCR; TCRdb keeps in-frame clones, though not all of them. The sample consists of about 1.5 million clones, approximately 98% of them appearing once. Sequenced material: naive CD4+ T cells sorted from blood. Subset meaning: CD45RA+ positively selected. This receptor was identified in a man aged 30-40 years in good health. The chain recombines TRBV12-5 with TRBJ2-2; 9 bases line up with TRBD2. The CDR3 DNA reads TGTGCTAGTGGTTTGGTAATAGCGGGAGAGGCCGGGGAGCTGTTTTTT. Translated: CASGLVIAGEAGELFF.